This is a list of T cell receptor beta chains from one sample in a study of blood T cell repertoires in COVID-19. Here immunoSEQ multiplex PCR was the method, and the copy in TCRdb shows in-frame clones only, minus some. The data show roughly 200,000 clones, with 84% seen just once and less than 5.5% held by the top ten. Sequenced material: peripheral blood. The receptors were sampled from a man between 50 and 59 years old with active or convalescent COVID-19. CDR3s include the opening cysteine and the closing phenylalanine or tryptophan. The D gene is left open where the match is weak. Expanded clones are given a class, and other clones once, few, many or no size at all.

j_call	d_call	clone_size	v_call	cdr3_nt	cdr3_aa
TRBJ2-5	-	-	TRBV7-9	TGTGCCAGCAACGCTACCGAGATGGGGGGTGAGACCCAGTACTTC	CASNATEMGGETQYF
TRBJ2-1	TRBD2	once	TRBV10-3	TGTGCCATCAGTGAGGAGCGGGGGGGCCGAGGTGAGCAGTTCTTC	CAISEERGGRGEQFF
TRBJ1-2	-	-	TRBV11-1	TGTGCCAGCAGCCCAAACAAGAGGGGCTACACCTTC	CASSPNKRGYTF
TRBJ2-1	TRBD1	-	TRBV19	TGTGCCAGTAGGACAGGGGTCTACAATGAGCAGTTCTTC	CASRTGVYNEQFF
TRBJ1-1	TRBD1	few	TRBV7-9	TGTGCCAGCAACAGGGGGCGCTTGAACACTGAAGCTTTCTTT	CASNRGRLNTEAFF
TRBJ1-1	-	-	TRBV6-6	TGTGCCAGCAGTTACGGAGGAAGACCTGAAGCTTTCTTT	CASSYGGRPEAFF
TRBJ1-3	TRBD1	-	TRBV30	TGTGCCTATAAGAGGGGGCCATACACCATATATTTT	CAYKRGPYTIYF
TRBJ2-5	TRBD2	-	TRBV11-2	TGTGCCAGCAGCTCGCGGGGGGCAGGAGAGACCCAGTACTTC	CASSSRGAGETQYF
TRBJ2-2	TRBD1	-	TRBV15	TGTGCCACCAGCCAGGACAGGGGGGACGCCGGGGAGCTGTTTTTT	CATSQDRGDAGELFF
TRBJ2-4	-	-	TRBV15	TGTGCCACCAGCAGAGAATCCGGGGTTGCGAACATTCAGTACTTC	CATSRESGVANIQYF
TRBJ1-1	TRBD1	-	TRBV29-1	TGCAGCGTCGGGGACAGGGCAAAGACTGAAGCTTTCTTT	CSVGDRAKTEAFF
TRBJ2-7	-	once	TRBV3-1/TRBV3-2	TGTGCCAGCAGCCAAGATCGGAGGGGCCACGAGCAGTACTTC	CASSQDRRGHEQYF
TRBJ1-2	TRBD1	-	TRBV5-8	TGTGCCAGCAGCTTGGGGGGACAGGGTTCCCGGAATGGCTACACCTTC	CASSLGGQGSRNGYTF
TRBJ2-1	-	-	TRBV12-2	TGTGCAAGTCGCTTAACTAGCGGGCTCTACAATGAGCAGTTCTTC	CASRLTSGLYNEQFF
TRBJ1-4	-	-	TRBV5-5	TGTGCCAGCAGCTTGGAGGGTTTCAGGGCAACTAATGAAAAACTGTTTTTT	CASSLEGFRATNEKLFF
TRBJ1-1	-	-	TRBV6-2/TRBV6-3	TGTGCCAGCAGTTACTCGGGACTCACTGAAGCTTTCTTT	CASSYSGLTEAFF
TRBJ2-3	-	-	TRBV6-6	TGTGCCAGCAGTTACTCGACTGTCAGAGGAGATACGCAGTATTTT	CASSYSTVRGDTQYF
TRBJ1-6	-	-	TRBV28	TGTGCCAGCCGTCAACTCGGTTCACCCCTCCACTTT	CASRQLGSPLHF
TRBJ2-7	TRBD2	once	TRBV19	TGTGCCAGTAGTATCCCGGGCGGGGGGTACGAGCAGTACTTC	CASSIPGGGYEQYF
TRBJ2-7	TRBD1	-	TRBV4-1	TGCGCCAGCAGCCAGGCCGGGACAGGGCTTTACTACGAGCAGTACTTC	CASSQAGTGLYYEQYF
TRBJ1-2	-	few	TRBV7-2	TGTGCCAGCAGATCCAGGCTCAGCTTTGGCTACACCTTC	CASRSRLSFGYTF
TRBJ2-2	-	-	TRBV30	TGTGCCTGGAGTGTCCGGGTCAACACCGGGGAGCTGTTTTTT	CAWSVRVNTGELFF
TRBJ1-5	TRBD1	-	TRBV2	TGTGCCAGCAGTGGCAGGGGGGCCGGGCAGCCCCAGCATTTT	CASSGRGAGQPQHF
TRBJ1-1	-	-	TRBV18	TGTGCCAGCTCACCCGGGGGGTTGGGCACTGAAGCTTTCTTT	CASSPGGLGTEAFF
TRBJ2-3	-	-	TRBV9	TGTGCCAGCACCCGTTGGGAGTACCCTGGCTCAGATACGCAGTATTTT	CASTRWEYPGSDTQYF
TRBJ1-1	-	-	TRBV5-4	TGTGCCAGCAGCTTGGAGCCTATACTACCGAACACTGAAGCTTTCTTT	CASSLEPILPNTEAFF
TRBJ1-6	-	-	TRBV28	TGTGCCAGCAGTACTCGAGGAGGGGCGAATTCACCCCTCCACTTT	CASSTRGGANSPLHF
TRBJ1-1	TRBD1	-	TRBV9	TGTGCCAGCAGCGCAGACAGGGAGAACACTGAAGCTTTCTTT	CASSADRENTEAFF
TRBJ1-2	-	once	TRBV4-3	TGCGCCAGCAGCCAAGATTGGTCCCCAGAGGAAGTTTATGGCTACACCTTC	CASSQDWSPEEVYGYTF
TRBJ1-4	-	-	TRBV7-3	TGTGCCAGCAGCGAAAGGGGGGGCACTAATGAAAAACTGTTTTTT	CASSERGGTNEKLFF
TRBJ1-3	TRBD1	-	TRBV6-5	TGTGCCGTTCGGACAGGGGCAGCTGGAAACACCATATATTTT	CAVRTGAAGNTIYF
TRBJ2-1	TRBD2	-	TRBV4-1	TGCGCCAGCAGTCAAAGGCTAGCGGGACACAATGAGCAGTTCTTC	CASSQRLAGHNEQFF
TRBJ1-4	-	-	TRBV12-3/TRBV12-4	TGTGCCAGCAGTTTAGTCGGGAATGAAAAACTGTTTTTT	CASSLVGNEKLFF
TRBJ2-2	TRBD1	-	TRBV7-2	TGTGCCAGCAGCGAGCGACAGGGCGCCGGGGAGCTGTTTTTT	CASSERQGAGELFF
TRBJ1-2	-	-	TRBV14	TGTGCCAGCAGCCAAGGGTTTCTACGAACTAACTATGGCTACACCTTC	CASSQGFLRTNYGYTF
TRBJ2-1	-	-	TRBV5-4	TGTGCCAGCAGCCGTACTAGCTTTGAGCAGTTCTTC	CASSRTSFEQFF
TRBJ2-2	TRBD1	-	TRBV5-6	TGTGCCAGCAGCATTAGGACAGGTTGGACCGGGGAGCTGTTTTTT	CASSIRTGWTGELFF
TRBJ1-1	TRBD1	-	TRBV7-3	TGTGCCAGCAGCTTTGACAGGGGCACTGAAGCTTTCTTT	CASSFDRGTEAFF
TRBJ1-5	-	few	TRBV28	TGTGCCAGCAGTTTAGCCCAGGGGAGCAATCAGCCCCAGCATTTT	CASSLAQGSNQPQHF
TRBJ1-2	-	-	TRBV6-4	TGTGCCAGCACCCCGACAGGTTCCAACTATGGCTACACCTTC	CASTPTGSNYGYTF
TRBJ1-6	-	-	TRBV11-2	TGTGCCAGCAGCTTAGGCCCAAGACTCTATAATTCACCCCTCCACTTT	CASSLGPRLYNSPLHF
TRBJ2-2	-	-	TRBV4-1	TGCGCCAGCAGCCTCTACCCACTCCCTCGGAACACCGGGGAGCTGTTTTTT	CASSLYPLPRNTGELFF
TRBJ1-1	-	few	TRBV28	TGTGCCAGCAGTTTAAACCAGGGGCTAAACACTGAAGCTTTCTTT	CASSLNQGLNTEAFF
TRBJ2-5	TRBD2	-	TRBV29-1	TGCAGCGTTGTTGGGCTAGCGGGGGAGTACCAAGAGACCCAGTACTTC	CSVVGLAGEYQETQYF
TRBJ1-2	-	-	TRBV20-1	TGCAGTGCCCCGGGGGGTGGGGGCTACACCTTC	CSAPGGGGYTF